This TCR beta chain came from a study of blood T cells in healthy people across ages. Findings and limits, study-wide: Naive T cell percentage showed a strong correlation with the diversity of TCR beta. Unknown donor CMV status possibly confounded expanded clonotype changes.

A J-beta primer mix and a sample-barcoded 5' primer were used in a second PCR of about 7 to 12 cycles. Each cDNA molecule carried a tag from a template-switch adaptor that contained 12 random nucleotides. Every sample gave at least 2.5 million paired-end reads containing CDR3. TCRdb itself ran the 5' RACE reads through MiXCR, one entry per CDR3 protein. Of approximately 790,000 distinct CDR3 sequences listed, around 62% were seen once; the top ten hold 25% to 30%. In the case of this clonotype: Its antigen remains unidentified.

V gave up 8 bases and J gave up 2 bases, with 28 bases separating them. The germline V gene has CDR1 SEHNR and CDR2 FQNEAQ (reference sequence). CDR3 size: 19 residues. The J gene is TRBJ2-1, the V gene TRBV7-9; perhaps TRBD2 as D (6 bases). The receptor's source is a man aged 30 to 45 in good health. Sequences were obtained from blood. The CDR3 nucleotides read TGTGCCAGCTATCCGTCCGTCGAGGGGCGGGGAGAAACCTACAATGAGCAGTTCTTC. This codes for CASYPSVEGRGETYNEQFF.